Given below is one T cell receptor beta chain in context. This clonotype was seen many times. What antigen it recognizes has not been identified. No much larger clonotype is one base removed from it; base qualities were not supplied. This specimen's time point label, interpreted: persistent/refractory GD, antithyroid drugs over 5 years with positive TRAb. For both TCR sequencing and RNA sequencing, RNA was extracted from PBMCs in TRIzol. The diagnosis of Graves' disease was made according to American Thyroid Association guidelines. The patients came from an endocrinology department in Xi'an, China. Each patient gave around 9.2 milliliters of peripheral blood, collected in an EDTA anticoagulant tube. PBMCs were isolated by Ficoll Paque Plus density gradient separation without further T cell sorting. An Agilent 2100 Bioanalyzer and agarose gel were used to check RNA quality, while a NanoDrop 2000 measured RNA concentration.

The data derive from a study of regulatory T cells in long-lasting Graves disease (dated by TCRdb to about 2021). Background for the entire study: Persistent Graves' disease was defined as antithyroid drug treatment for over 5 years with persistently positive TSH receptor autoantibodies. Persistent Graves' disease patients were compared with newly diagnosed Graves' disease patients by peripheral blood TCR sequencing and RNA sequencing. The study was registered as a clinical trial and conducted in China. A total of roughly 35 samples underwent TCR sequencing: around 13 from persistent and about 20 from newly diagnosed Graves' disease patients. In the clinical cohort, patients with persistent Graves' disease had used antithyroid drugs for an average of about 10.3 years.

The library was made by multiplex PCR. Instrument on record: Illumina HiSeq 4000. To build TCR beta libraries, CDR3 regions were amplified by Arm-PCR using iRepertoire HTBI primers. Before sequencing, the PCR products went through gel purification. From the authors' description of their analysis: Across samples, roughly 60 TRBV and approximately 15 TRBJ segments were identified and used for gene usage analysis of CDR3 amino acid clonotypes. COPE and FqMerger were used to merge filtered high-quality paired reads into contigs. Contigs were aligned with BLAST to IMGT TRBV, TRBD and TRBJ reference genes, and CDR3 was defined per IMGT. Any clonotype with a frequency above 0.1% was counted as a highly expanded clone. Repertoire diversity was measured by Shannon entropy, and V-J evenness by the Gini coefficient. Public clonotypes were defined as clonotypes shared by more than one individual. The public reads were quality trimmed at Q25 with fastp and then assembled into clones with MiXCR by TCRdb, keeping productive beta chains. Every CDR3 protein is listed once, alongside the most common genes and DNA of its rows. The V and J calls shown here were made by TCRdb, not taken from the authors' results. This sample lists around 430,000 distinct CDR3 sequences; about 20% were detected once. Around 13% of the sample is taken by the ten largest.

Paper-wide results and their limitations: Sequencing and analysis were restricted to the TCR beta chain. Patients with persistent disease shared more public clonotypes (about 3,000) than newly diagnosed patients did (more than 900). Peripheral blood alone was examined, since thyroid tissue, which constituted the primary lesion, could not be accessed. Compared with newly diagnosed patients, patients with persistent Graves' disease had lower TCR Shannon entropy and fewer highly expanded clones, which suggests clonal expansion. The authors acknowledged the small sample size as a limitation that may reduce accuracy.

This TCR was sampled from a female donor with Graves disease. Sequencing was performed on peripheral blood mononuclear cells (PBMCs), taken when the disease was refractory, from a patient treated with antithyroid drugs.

CDR3 sequence: CASTEGDTEAFF. The sequenced DNA: TGTGCCAGTACGGAAGGGGACACTGAAGCTTTCTTT. The rearrangement combines TRBV12-3 or TRBV12-4 with TRBJ1-1; a tentative D match to TRBD1 spans 5 bases. V loses 9 bases of germline sequence and J loses 3 bases, and the interval between the two ends is 11 bases. The CDR3 holds 12 amino acids from the cysteine to the phenylalanine. Solely the CDR3 DNA is kept, with 36 bases framed from the first base.